This T cell receptor beta chain was documented in a study of a mutant IDH1 vaccine in newly diagnosed glioma (dated by TCRdb to the early 2020s). Regarding the complete study: Vaccination was initiated 4-6 weeks after radiotherapy alone, or concurrently with temozolomide cycles in the chemotherapy-containing groups. The roughly 32 treated patients were approximately 62% male and about 40% female, with a mean age of approximately 38 years. Prior to enrollment, standard therapy consisting of radiotherapy alone, temozolomide alone, or radiochemotherapy with temozolomide had been administered to patients, with the combination being received by most patients. The week-35 safety follow-up took place at visit V12, and the week-47 end of study took place at visit V13. Six visits were used for peripheral blood collection: V03 (baseline), V05, V07, V10, V12 and V13. For exploratory analyses, longitudinal TCRB deep sequencing was carried out in 25 treated patients wherever samples were available. Results the study describes overall, beyond this receptor: Pseudoprogression appeared unrelated to alterations in the top peripheral T cell clonotypes detected by TCRB sequencing. Across multiple MHC alleles, vaccine-induced immune responses were seen in more than 80% of patients. Selection of PBMC samples for TCRB deep sequencing was based on availability. The authors noted that analyses of patient blood samples could not be reproduced because of sample limitations.

The method was the immunoSEQ multiplex PCR assay. Rearranged TCR beta chain sequences were amplified using the hsTCRB Kit according to the manufacturer's protocol. TCRB libraries were sequenced on an Illumina MiSeq. Concerning the study's data processing: The proprietary platform of the kit vendor was used for demultiplexing, trimming and gene mapping. TCRdb mirrors the immuneACCESS table, restricted to in-frame sequences. Some clones are absent from its copies; in checked studies, under half trace to an unresolved V gene, and the reason for the others is unknown. The V and J calls and clone size come from that table; D and trimming were worked out from the DNA. The table for this sample lists about 94,000 clones; roughly nine tenths of them were counted only once. The ten largest clonotypes hold roughly 0.74% of the sample. This specimen's time point label, per the study, means: week 47, end of study. Each vaccine dose was 300 ug of a 20-mer mutant IDH1 peptide in Montanide, given subcutaneously with topical imiquimod. Across visits V03 through V10, patients got a total of eight vaccinations, given in weeks 1, 3, 5, 7, 11, 15, 19 and 23. The donors had newly diagnosed IDH1-mutant astrocytomas of WHO grade 3 or 4 that showed loss of nuclear ATRX. The samples were drawn from NOA16, a multicentre, single-arm, open-label phase I trial in Germany that tested a mutant IDH1 peptide vaccine in humans for the first time. The DNeasy Blood and Tissue Kit was used to extract genomic DNA from EDTA blood for TCRB sequencing.

With respect to this clone: Its antigen remains undetermined. No quality values exist for individual bases; no much larger clone is one base distant.

As encoded in the germline V gene (reference sequence), CDR1 is SEHNR while CDR2 is FQNEAQ. From the cysteine through the phenylalanine, the CDR3 covers 15 amino acids. The CDR3 DNA has 45 bases and is translated from base 1. Trimmed from V: 6 bases; trimmed from J: 6 bases; junction bases lacking a gene match: 9. The specimen comprised PBMCs, sampled from a glioma patient whose treatment included an IDH1 peptide vaccine. The sequence joins TRBV7-9 to TRBJ2-3; 10 bases in the junction line up with TRBD1. The receptor was derived from a woman aged 45-60 years with glioma. The CDR3 reads as follows: CASSPGTGVRDTQYF. The nucleotide sequence is TGTGCCAGCAGTCCCGGGACAGGGGTTAGGGATACGCAGTATTTT.